This T cell receptor (beta chain) is drawn from a study of cytomegalovirus exposure and HLA in healthy donors. Germline V gives CDR1 SGHDT, CDR2 YYEEEE. This CDR3 has 15 amino acids. V lost 1 base and J lost 0, with 8 bases in between. Among the roughly 120 subjects of the validation cohort, separate from the approximately 670-subject first cohort, were the donors. Whole-study findings and limits: According to a subsequent analysis, TCR clusters from the first cohort were inclined to appear together in the 120 validation repertoires. Rarity marked most TCR sequences, yet some public TCRs occurred in many donors. The authors enumerated 164 TCR beta chains as linked to cytomegalovirus.

This clone was seen a few times. Its antigen is still unknown. Clones were sequenced by immunoSEQ multiplex PCR, and TCRdb holds only the in-frame ones, with some missing. The table has around 150,000 clones, 86% seen once; the top ten hold 4.5% to 7%. This TCR came from a woman in her thirties in good health and CMV-seronegative. The rearrangement uses TRBV5-6 and TRBJ1-5; no firm D call. The sample taken for sequencing was PBMCs. The CDR3 here is CASSLRSNSNQPQHF. CDR3 in DNA: TGTGCCAGCAGCTTGAGGTCAAATAGCAATCAGCCCCAGCATTTT.